The 6 T cell receptor beta chains listed next were all sequenced from one sample in a study of siplizumab effects on memory and regulatory T cells. Libraries were prepared by immunoSEQ multiplex PCR; TCRdb keeps only in-frame clonotypes and omits some of them. The data show around 110,000 clones, with roughly 94% seen just once and under 2% held by the top ten. The sample taken for sequencing was non-Treg CD4+ T cells sorted from blood. The receptors originated from a human donor in good health.

V and J are TRBV15 and TRBJ2-1, with 13 bases fitting TRBD2. This CDR3 is built from 15 residues. V lost 3 bases to trimming and J lost 5 bases; unmatched junction nucleotides: 1. Germline V gene sequence: CDR1 LNHNV, CDR2 YYDKDF (reference sequence). The chain's CDR3 is CATSSTSGRDNEQFF. CDR3 in DNA: TGTGCCACCAGCAGTACTAGCGGGAGGGACAATGAGCAGTTCTTC.

The V and J genes are TRBV19 and TRBJ2-5; no clear D. CDR1 and CDR2 (germline): LNHDA, SQIVND (reference sequence). The CDR3 spans 13 residues. V dropped 8 bases and J dropped 0 bases, with 10 bases sitting between them. This CDR3 is CASATYYQETQYF. In nucleotides, the CDR3 is TGTGCCAGTGCAACCTACTACCAAGAGACCCAGTACTTC. The entire variable domain, with the rest obtained from reference TRBV19 and TRBJ2-5, is as follows: DGGITQSPKYLFRKEGQNVTLSCEQNLNHDAMYWYRQDPGQGLRLIYYSQIVNDFQKGDIAEGYSVSREKKESFPLTVTSAQKNPTAFYLCASATYYQETQYFGPGTRLLVL.

The chain combines TRBV6-5 with TRBJ1-1; D ambiguous. CDR3 size: 14 residues. Trimming cost V 4 bases and J 1 base, with 10 bases left between them. Germline loops: CDR1 MNHEY, CDR2 SVGAGI. The CDR3 here is CASSSPRTNTEAFF. CDR3 DNA: TGTGCCAGCAGTTCCCCACGGACGAACACTGAAGCTTTCTTT.

The count of this clone is one. V is TRBV5-1 and J is TRBJ2-7; a weak D match, TRBD1 (5 bases). The germline V gene has CDR1 SGHRS and CDR2 YFSETQ. The V gene lost 0 bases and the J gene lost 3 bases, with 10 bases spanning the gap. The length of the CDR3 is 14 residues. CDR3 sequence reads: CASSLAGQGYEQYF. As DNA, the CDR3 is TGCGCCAGCAGCTTGGCCGGGCAGGGCTACGAGCAGTACTTC.

This clone was picked up one time. This chain joins TRBV5-1 and TRBJ1-1; 11 nucleotides line up with TRBD1. Germline lookup yields CDR1 SGHRS and CDR2 YFSETQ. The V and J ends lost 4 bases and 0 bases, in that order; junction bases with no gene match: 5. CDR3 length: 16 residues. The CDR3 DNA reads as TGCGCCAGCAGCCTGGACAGGGGGCGGGTGAACACTGAAGCTTTCTTT. Encoded protein: CASSLDRGRVNTEAFF.

The V and J genes are TRBV4-2 and TRBJ2-5; D perhaps matches TRBD1 (5 bases). Germline CDR1 reads LGHNA; CDR2 reads YNFKEQ. The length of the CDR3 is 13 residues. V lost 1 base and J lost 4, with 7 bases in between. This CDR3 reads CASSQAQGETQYF. CDR3 in DNA: TGTGCCAGCAGCCAAGCCCAGGGAGAGACCCAGTACTTC.